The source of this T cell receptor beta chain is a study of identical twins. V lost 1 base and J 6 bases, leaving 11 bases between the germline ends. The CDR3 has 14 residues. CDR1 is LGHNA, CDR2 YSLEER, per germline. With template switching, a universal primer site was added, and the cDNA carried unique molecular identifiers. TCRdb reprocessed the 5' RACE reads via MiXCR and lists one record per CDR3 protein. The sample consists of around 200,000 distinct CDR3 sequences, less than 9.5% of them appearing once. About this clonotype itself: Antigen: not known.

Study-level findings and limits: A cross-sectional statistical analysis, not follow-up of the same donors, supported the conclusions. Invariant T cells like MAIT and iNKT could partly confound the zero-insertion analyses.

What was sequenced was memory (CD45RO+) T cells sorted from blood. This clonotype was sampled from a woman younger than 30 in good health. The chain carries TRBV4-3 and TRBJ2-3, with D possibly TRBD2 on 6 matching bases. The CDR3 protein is CASSQAGGWDTQYF. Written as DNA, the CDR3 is TGCGCCAGCAGCCAAGCTGGGGGGTGGGATACGCAGTATTTT.